This T cell receptor beta chain was captured in a study of blood T cell repertoires in COVID-19. Across the study: T cells, B-cell-depleted T cells, or PBMCs supplied cDNA or gDNA.

The CDR3 totals 14 residues. V shed 6 bases and J shed 7 bases, with 13 bases lying between them. In germline, CDR1 is ENHRY, CDR2 SYGVKD. The data were produced by immunoSEQ multiplex PCR, yet TCRdb's version contains in-frame clones alone and is incomplete. The sample contains approximately 270,000 clones, approximately 85% of which appear only once. Cohort placement rested on clinical history that participants reported themselves. The V call is TRBV10-3, the J call TRBJ1-6; tentatively, D is TRBD1 (6 bases). This TCR was sampled from a woman under 40 who had recovered from COVID-19. Sample: PBMCs or T cells enriched from blood (not recorded which). This CDR3 is CAIRPDRRNSPLHF. In DNA form, the CDR3 reads TGTGCCATCAGACCCGACAGGCGGAATTCACCCCTCCACTTT.